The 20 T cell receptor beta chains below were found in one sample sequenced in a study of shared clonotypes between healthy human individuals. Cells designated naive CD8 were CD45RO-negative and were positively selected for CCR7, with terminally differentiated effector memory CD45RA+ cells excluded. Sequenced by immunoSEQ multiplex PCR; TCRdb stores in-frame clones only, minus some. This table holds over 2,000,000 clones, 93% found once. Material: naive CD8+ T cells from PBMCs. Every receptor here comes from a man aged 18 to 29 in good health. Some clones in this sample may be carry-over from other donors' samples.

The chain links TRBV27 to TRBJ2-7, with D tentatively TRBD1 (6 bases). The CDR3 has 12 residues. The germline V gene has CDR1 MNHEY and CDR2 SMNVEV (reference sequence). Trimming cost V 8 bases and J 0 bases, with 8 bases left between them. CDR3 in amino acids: CASRDTSYEQYF. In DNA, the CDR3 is TGTGCCAGCCGGGACACCTCCTACGAGCAGTACTTC.

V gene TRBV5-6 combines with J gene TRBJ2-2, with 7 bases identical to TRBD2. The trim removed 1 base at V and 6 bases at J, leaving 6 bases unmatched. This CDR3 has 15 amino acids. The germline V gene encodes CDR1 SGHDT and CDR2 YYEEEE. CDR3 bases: TGTGCCAGCAGCTTGAGCGGGGATTGGTCCGGGGAGCTGTTTTTT. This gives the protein CASSLSGDWSGELFF. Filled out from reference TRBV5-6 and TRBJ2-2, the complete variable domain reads DAGVTQSPTHLIKTRGQQVTLRCSPKSGHDTVSWYQQALGQGPQFIFQYYEEEERQRGNFPDRFSGHQFPNYSSELNVNALLLGDSALYLCASSLSGDWSGELFFGEGSRLTVL.

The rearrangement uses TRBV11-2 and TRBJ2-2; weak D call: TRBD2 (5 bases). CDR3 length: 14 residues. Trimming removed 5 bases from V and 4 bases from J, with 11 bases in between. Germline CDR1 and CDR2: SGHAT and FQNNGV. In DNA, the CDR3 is TGTGCCAGCAGCCCGGACTTCCGCACCGGGGAGCTGTTTTTT. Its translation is CASSPDFRTGELFF.

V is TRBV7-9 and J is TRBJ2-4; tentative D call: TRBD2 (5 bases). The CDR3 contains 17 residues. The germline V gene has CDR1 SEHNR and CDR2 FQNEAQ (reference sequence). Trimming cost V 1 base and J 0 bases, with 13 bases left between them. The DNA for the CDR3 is TGTGCCAGCAGCTTAGTTGGAGGACCCCTAGCCAAAAACATTCAGTACTTC. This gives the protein CASSLVGGPLAKNIQYF.

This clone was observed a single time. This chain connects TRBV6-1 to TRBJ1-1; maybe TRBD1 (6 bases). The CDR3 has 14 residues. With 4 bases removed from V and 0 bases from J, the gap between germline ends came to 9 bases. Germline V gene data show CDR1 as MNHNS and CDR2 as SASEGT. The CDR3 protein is CASSVGALNTEAFF. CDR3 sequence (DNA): TGTGCCAGCAGTGTGGGGGCTTTGAACACTGAAGCTTTCTTT.

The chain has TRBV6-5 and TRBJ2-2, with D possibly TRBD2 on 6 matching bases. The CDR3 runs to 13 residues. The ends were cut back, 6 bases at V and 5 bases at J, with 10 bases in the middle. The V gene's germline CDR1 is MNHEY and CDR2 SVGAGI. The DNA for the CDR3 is TGTGCCAGCAGGGTGGGGGGAACCGGGGAGCTGTTTTTT. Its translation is CASRVGGTGELFF.

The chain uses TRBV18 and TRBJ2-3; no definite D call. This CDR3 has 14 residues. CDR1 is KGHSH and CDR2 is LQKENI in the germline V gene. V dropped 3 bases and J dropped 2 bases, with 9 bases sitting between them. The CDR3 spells CASSPDANTDTQYF. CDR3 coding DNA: TGTGCCAGCTCACCGGACGCAAACACAGATACGCAGTATTTT.

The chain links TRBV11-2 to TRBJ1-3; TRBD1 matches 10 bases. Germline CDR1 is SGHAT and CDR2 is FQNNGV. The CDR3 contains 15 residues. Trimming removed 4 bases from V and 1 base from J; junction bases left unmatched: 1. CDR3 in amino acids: CASSWDRGSGNTIYF. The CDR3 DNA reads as TGTGCCAGCAGCTGGGACAGGGGATCTGGAAACACCATATATTTT.

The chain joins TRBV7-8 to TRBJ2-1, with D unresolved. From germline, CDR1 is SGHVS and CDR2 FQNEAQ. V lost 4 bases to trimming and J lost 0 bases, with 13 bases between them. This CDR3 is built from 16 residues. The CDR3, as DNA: TGTGCCAGCAGCTCGCTTGGGAAGAACTCCTACAATGAGCAGTTCTTC. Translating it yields CASSSLGKNSYNEQFF. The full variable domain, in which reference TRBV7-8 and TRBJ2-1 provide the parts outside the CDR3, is GAGVSQSPRYKVAKRGQDVALRCDPISGHVSLFWYQQALGQGPEFLTYFQNEAQLDKSGLPSDRFFAERPEGSVSTLKIQRTQQEDSAVYLCASSSLGKNSYNEQFFGPGTRLTVL.

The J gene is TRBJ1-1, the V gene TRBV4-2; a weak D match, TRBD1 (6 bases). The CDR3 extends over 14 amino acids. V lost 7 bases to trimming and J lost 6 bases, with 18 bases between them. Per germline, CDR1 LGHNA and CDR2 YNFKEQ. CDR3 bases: TGTGCCAGCACCCTAAAGTTGGGGGGCCCTGAAGCTTTCTTT. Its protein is CASTLKLGGPEAFF.

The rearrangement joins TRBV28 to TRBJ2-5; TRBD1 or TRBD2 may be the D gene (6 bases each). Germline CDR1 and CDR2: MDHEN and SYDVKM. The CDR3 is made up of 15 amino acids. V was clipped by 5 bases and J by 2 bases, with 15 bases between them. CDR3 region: CASSRGEMVQETQYF. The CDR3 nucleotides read TGTGCCAGCAGTAGGGGGGAGATGGTTCAAGAGACCCAGTACTTC.

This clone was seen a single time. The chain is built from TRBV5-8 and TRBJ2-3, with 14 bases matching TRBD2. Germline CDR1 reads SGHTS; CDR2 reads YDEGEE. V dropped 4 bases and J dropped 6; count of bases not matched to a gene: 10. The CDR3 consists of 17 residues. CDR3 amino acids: CASSEPGLAGVADTQYF. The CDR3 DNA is TGTGCCAGCAGCGAACCGGGACTAGCGGGAGTAGCCGATACGCAGTATTTT.

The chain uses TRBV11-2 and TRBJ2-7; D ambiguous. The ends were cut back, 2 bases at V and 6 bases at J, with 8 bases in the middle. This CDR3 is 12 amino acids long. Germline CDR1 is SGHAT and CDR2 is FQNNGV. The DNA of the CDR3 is TGTGCCAGCAGCTTATCCCCCCTCGAGCAGTACTTC. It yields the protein CASSLSPLEQYF.

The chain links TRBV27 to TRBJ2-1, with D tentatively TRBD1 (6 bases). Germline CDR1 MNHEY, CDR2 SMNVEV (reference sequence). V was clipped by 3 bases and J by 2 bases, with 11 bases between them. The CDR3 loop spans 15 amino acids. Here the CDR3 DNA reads TGTGCCAGCAGTTTTCGGGGACACCCCTACAATGAGCAGTTCTTC. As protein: CASSFRGHPYNEQFF.

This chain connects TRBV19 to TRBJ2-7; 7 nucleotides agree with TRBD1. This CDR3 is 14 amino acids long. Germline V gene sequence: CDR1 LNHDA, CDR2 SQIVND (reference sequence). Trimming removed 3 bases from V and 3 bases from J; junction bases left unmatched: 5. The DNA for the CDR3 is TGTGCCAGTAGTATCCGGGGACAGAACTACGAGCAGTACTTC. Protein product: CASSIRGQNYEQYF.

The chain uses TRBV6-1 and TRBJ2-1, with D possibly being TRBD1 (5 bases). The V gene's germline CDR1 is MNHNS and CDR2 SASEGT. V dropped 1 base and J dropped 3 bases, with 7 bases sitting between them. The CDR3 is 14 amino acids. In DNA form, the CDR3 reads TGTGCCAGCAGTGAAGGACAGTTCTACAATGAGCAGTTCTTC. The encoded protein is CASSEGQFYNEQFF.

The CDR3 reads CASSQDWGEGRRNEQFF. The CDR3 coding sequence is TGCGCCAGCAGCCAAGATTGGGGGGAGGGCCGTAGGAATGAGCAGTTCTTC. The chain employs TRBV4-3 and TRBJ2-1; 7 bases agree with TRBD2. The V and J ends lost 0 bases and 7 bases, in that order; junction bases with no gene match: 12. CDR1 is LGHNA, CDR2 YSLEER, per germline. The CDR3 loop spans 17 amino acids.

As DNA, the CDR3 is TGTGCCAGCAGTTACACCCGGGGGGGACGGGATCAGCCCCAGCATTTT. Translated: CASSYTRGGRDQPQHF. The V call is TRBV6-5, the J call TRBJ1-5; tentative D call: TRBD1 (5 bases). Trimming took off 2 bases at V and 5 bases at J, with 16 bases between the two ends. Germline lookup yields CDR1 MNHEY and CDR2 SVGAGI. The CDR3 length is 16 residues.

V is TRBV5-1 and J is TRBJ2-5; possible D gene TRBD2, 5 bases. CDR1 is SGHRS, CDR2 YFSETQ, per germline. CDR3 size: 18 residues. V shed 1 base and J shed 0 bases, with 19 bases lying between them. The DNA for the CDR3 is TGCGCCAGCAGCTTGTTCCCAGCGGAGAACTCGTACCAAGAGACCCAGTACTTC. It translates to CASSLFPAENSYQETQYF.

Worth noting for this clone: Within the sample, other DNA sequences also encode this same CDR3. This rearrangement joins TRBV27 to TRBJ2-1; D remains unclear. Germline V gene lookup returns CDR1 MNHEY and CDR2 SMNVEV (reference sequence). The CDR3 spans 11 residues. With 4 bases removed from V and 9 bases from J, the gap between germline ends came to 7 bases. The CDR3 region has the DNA TGTGCCAGCAGTTCTCTCGGTGAGCAGTTCTTC. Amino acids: CASSSLGEQFF.